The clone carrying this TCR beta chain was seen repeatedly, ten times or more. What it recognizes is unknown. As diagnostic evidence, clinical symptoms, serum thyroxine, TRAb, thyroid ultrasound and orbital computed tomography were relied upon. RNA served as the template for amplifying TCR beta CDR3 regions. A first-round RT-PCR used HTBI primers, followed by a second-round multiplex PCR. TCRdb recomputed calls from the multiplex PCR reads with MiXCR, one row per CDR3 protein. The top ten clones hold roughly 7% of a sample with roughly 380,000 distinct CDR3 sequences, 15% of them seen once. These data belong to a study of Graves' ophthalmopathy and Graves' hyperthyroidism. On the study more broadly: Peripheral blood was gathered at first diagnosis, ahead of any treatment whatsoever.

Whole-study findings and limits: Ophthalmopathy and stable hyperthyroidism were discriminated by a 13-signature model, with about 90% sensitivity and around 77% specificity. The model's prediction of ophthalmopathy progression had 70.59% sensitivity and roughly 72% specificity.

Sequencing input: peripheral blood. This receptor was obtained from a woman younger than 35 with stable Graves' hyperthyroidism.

The CDR3 is CSAHETGGLDTEAFF. The CDR3 DNA sequence: TGCAGTGCTCACGAAACAGGGGGCTTGGACACTGAAGCTTTCTTT. The chain combines TRBV20-1 with TRBJ1-1; TRBD1 matches 9 bases. The ends lost 5 bases at V and 3 bases at J; junction bases unmatched: 10. The CDR3 is 15 residues long. Per germline, CDR1 DFQATT and CDR2 SNEGSKA (reference sequence).